This is a list of T cell receptor beta chains from one sample in a study of human CD4 T cells and Enterobacteriaceae. Using immunoSEQ multiplex PCR, the repertoire was profiled, and TCRdb retains in-frame clones only, with some absent. The sample lists tens of thousands of clones; approximately 80% were seen once. Sequenced sample: memory CD4+ T cells from blood. The receptors derive from a human donor in good health. Each CDR3 is given with its conserved first and last residue. The order of the fields is J gene, clone size, V gene, CDR3 protein. Rows may omit the clone size; those that give it use once, few, many or a size class.

>TRBJ2-5|once|TRBV19
CASSTRRTLIQETQYF
>TRBJ2-7|NA|TRBV2
CASSEGPGGKREQYF
>TRBJ1-1|NA|TRBV7-9
CASSQDRLGNTEAFF
>TRBJ2-1|NA|TRBV19
CASSIDPGRGSSYNEQFF
>TRBJ1-5|once|TRBV18
CASSPRREEQPQHF
>TRBJ1-2|few|TRBV5-1
CASSARRDRANYGYTF
>TRBJ2-7|NA|TRBV28
CASSLWYEQYF
>TRBJ2-2|NA|TRBV27
CASRSTGTSGRELFF
>TRBJ2-3|NA|TRBV10-3
CAITRGLAGGTDTQYF
>TRBJ2-7|once|TRBV29-1
CSVQGAYEQYF
>TRBJ1-2|large|TRBV11-2
CASSSGSSNYGYTF
>TRBJ2-7|NA|TRBV7-6
CASSLETGLPSVTYEQYF
>TRBJ2-7|few|TRBV2
CASSAGGSYEQYF
>TRBJ1-5|few|TRBV19
CASSIQGPDQPQHF
>TRBJ1-2|NA|TRBV29-1
CSVEALDRDGYTF
>TRBJ2-3|NA|TRBV5-6
CASSLELPTDTQYF
>TRBJ1-5|NA|TRBV28
CASSLAGFNQPQHF
>TRBJ1-2|NA|TRBV6-1
CASSDQGIGYTF
>TRBJ2-1|NA|TRBV5-8
CASSPGDSIYNEQFF
>TRBJ2-7|NA|TRBV18
CASSPLAGETYEQYF
>TRBJ1-5|NA|TRBV7-3
CASSRDLNQPQHF
>TRBJ2-5|NA|TRBV9
CASSIGQGPKTQYF
>TRBJ2-1|NA|TRBV11-1
CASSPGLAGGSDEQFF
>TRBJ1-2|NA|TRBV5-1
CASSRTGGDYGYTF
>TRBJ1-2|NA|TRBV28
CASSLRTGYGYTF
>TRBJ2-1|NA|TRBV6-1
CASSSVGRGYNEQFF
>TRBJ2-1|NA|TRBV7-9
CASSLPGNNPFF
>TRBJ2-2|NA|TRBV7-9
CASSFLITGELFF
>TRBJ2-1|NA|TRBV11-2
CASSLGEDNEQFF
>TRBJ2-7|NA|TRBV27
CASSSLGKGVYEQYF
>TRBJ2-1|NA|TRBV18
CASSPPGGSNEQFF
>TRBJ2-3|NA|TRBV27
CASSSPTGTQGDTQYF
>TRBJ2-7|once|TRBV18
CASSPGGSEQYF
>TRBJ1-4|NA|TRBV7-8
CASSRREYEKLFF
>TRBJ2-7|once|TRBV4-2
CASSPGLAGPYEQYF
>TRBJ2-2|NA|TRBV4-1
CASSQEDLNTGELFF
>TRBJ1-1|once|TRBV12-2
CASRDPRDTEAFF
>TRBJ2-7|NA|TRBV10-2
CASSEFRSSYEQYF
>TRBJ2-7|NA|TRBV5-1
CASSLDRRSYEQYF
>TRBJ2-1|NA|TRBV5-4
CASSLELAGLNEQFF
>TRBJ2-1|medium-sized|TRBV5-1
CASSLGQGAFNEQFF
>TRBJ2-1|NA|TRBV5-1
CASSLTGTSGSYEQFF